The next 24 T cell receptor beta chains were all read from a single sample in a study of OX40 agonist ivuxolimab in advanced cancers. The table came from immunoSEQ multiplex PCR; TCRdb's copy has only in-frame clones and leaves some out. The repertoire includes over 70,000 clones, 93% of them detected once, and 13% to 15% sits in the top ten. Source: CD4+ or CD8+ T cells sorted from blood, taken in a trial of the OX40 agonist ivuxolimab. Receptor source: an adult with an advanced solid tumor such as melanoma, head and neck, liver or kidney cancer.

This chain connects TRBV27 to TRBJ1-3, with D unresolved. Germline CDR1 MNHEY, CDR2 SMNVEV (reference sequence). V lost 2 bases to trimming and J lost 2 bases, with 10 bases between them. The CDR3 contains 15 residues. The chain's CDR3 is CASSLAGSTGNTIYF. In DNA, the CDR3 is TGTGCCAGCAGTTTAGCGGGGTCTACTGGAAACACCATATATTTT.

The CDR3 protein is CAIATPATNEKLFF. CDR3 in DNA: TGTGCCATCGCCACACCCGCAACTAATGAAAAACTGTTTTTT. The chain joins TRBV28 to TRBJ1-4; D is uncertain. V dropped 10 bases and J dropped 0 bases, with 12 bases sitting between them. CDR1 and CDR2 (germline): MDHEN, SYDVKM. There are 14 residues in the CDR3.

This chain uses TRBV6-5 with TRBJ2-7; TRBD1 agrees at 7 bases. Losses at the gene ends were 8 bases for V and 4 bases for J; bases not matched to a gene: 8. Germline V gene sequence: CDR1 MNHEY, CDR2 SVGAGI. The CDR3 has 13 amino acids. The CDR3 is CASAPGQFYEQYF. CDR3 DNA: TGTGCCAGCGCCCCGGGACAGTTTTACGAGCAGTACTTC.

This chain joins TRBV9 and TRBJ2-7, with D perhaps matching TRBD2 (6 bases). Germline loops: CDR1 SGDLS, CDR2 YYNGEE. The length of the CDR3 is 16 residues. The ends were cut back, 3 bases at V and 3 bases at J, with 19 bases in the middle. In DNA form, the CDR3 reads TGTGCCAGCAGCGCCCCCGGGGGAGGTGAAAGCTACGAGCAGTACTTC. Amino acids: CASSAPGGGESYEQYF.

The chain recombines TRBV7-6 with TRBJ2-3; 7 bases line up with TRBD1. Trimming took 1 base from V and 2 from J; bases not matched to a gene: 6. Looked up from germline, CDR1 is SGHVS and CDR2 is FNYEAQ. The CDR3 runs to 16 residues. The CDR3 reads CASSLVPGQPTDTQYF. CDR3 nucleotide sequence: TGTGCCAGCAGCTTAGTCCCGGGACAGCCCACAGATACGCAGTATTTT. Full variable domain (remainder filled in from reference TRBV7-6 and TRBJ2-3): GAGVSQSPRYKVTKRGQDVALRCDPISGHVSLYWYRQALGQGPEFLTYFNYEAQQDKSGLPNDRFSAERPEGSISTLTIQRTEQRDSAMYRCASSLVPGQPTDTQYFGPGTRLTVL.

This clone was detected only once. V usage is TRBV5-6 and J usage is TRBJ2-3; 11 bases align to TRBD1. CDR1 is SGHDT and CDR2 is YYEEEE in the germline V gene. V was pared by 3 bases and J by 4 bases, with 7 bases of the junction left unmatched. The CDR3 sequence is 16 residues long. CDR3 nucleotide sequence: TGTGCCAGCAGCTCCCGGACAGGGGGCGCATCAGATACGCAGTATTTT. Residues: CASSSRTGGASDTQYF.

The CDR3 bases are TGTGCCACCAGCGACCGGGACAGGCAATCAGGCTACACCTTC. Translating it yields CATSDRDRQSGYTF. The rearrangement joins TRBV15 to TRBJ1-2, with TRBD1 matching over 8 bases. V was clipped by 5 bases and J by 8 bases; unmatched bases: 10. Germline values: CDR1 LNHNV, CDR2 YYDKDF (reference sequence). This CDR3 is 14 amino acids long. Supplemented by reference TRBV15 and TRBJ1-2, the full variable domain reads DAMVIQNPRYQVTQFGKPVTLSCSQTLNHNVMYWYQQKSSQAPKLLFHYYDKDFNNEADTPDNFQSRRPNTSFCFLDIRSPGLGDTAMYLCATSDRDRQSGYTFGSGTRLTVV.

V usage is TRBV4-3 and J usage is TRBJ1-5; D uncertain. Trimming took 0 bases from V and 3 from J, leaving 12 bases between them. The CDR3 is 16 amino acids. Germline V gives CDR1 LGHNA, CDR2 YSLEER. The CDR3 DNA reads as TGCGCCAGCAGCCAAGAGGTGGATCCCTCCAATCAGCCCCAGCATTTT. Translation gives CASSQEVDPSNQPQHF.

The gene calls are TRBV4-3 and TRBJ1-2, with TRBD1 as a possible D gene (5 bases). CDR3 length: 14 amino acids. V was trimmed by 1 base and J by 4 bases, leaving 10 bases between them. CDR1 LGHNA and CDR2 YSLEER come from the germline V gene. This chain's CDR3 is CASSQVKGSYGYTF. CDR3 sequence (DNA): TGCGCCAGCAGCCAAGTGAAGGGGTCCTATGGCTACACCTTC.

The J gene is TRBJ2-7, the V gene TRBV2; D gene ambiguous. Germline V gives CDR1 SNHLY, CDR2 FYNNEI. Trimming left V 9 bases short and J 0 bases short, with 15 bases between. CDR3 length equals 14 residues. The CDR3 spells CASPDLDGSYEQYF. CDR3 nucleotides: TGTGCCAGTCCGGATCTGGACGGCTCCTACGAGCAGTACTTC.

The J gene is TRBJ2-5, the V gene TRBV9, with 9 bases lining up with TRBD2. CDR1 is SGDLS and CDR2 is YYNGEE in the germline V gene. The CDR3 runs 15 residues. Trimming at V came to 2 bases and at J to 3 bases, leaving 5 bases not matched to a gene. DNA of the CDR3: TGTGCCAGCAGCGTTAGCGGGAGAAGGGAAGAGACCCAGTACTTC. It translates to CASSVSGRREETQYF.

The chain links TRBV7-9 to TRBJ2-7; the D is unclear. The germline V and J ends were trimmed by 1 base and 0 bases, with 4 bases remaining between them. CDR3 length: 13 amino acids. Germline V gives CDR1 SEHNR, CDR2 FQNEAQ (reference sequence). CDR3 sequence (DNA): TGTGCCAGCAGCTTAGAATCCTCCTACGAGCAGTACTTC. Encoded protein: CASSLESSYEQYF.

The chain is built from TRBV28 and TRBJ2-3; TRBD1 matches 8 bases. The germline V gene encodes CDR1 MDHEN and CDR2 SYDVKM. This CDR3 comprises 14 residues. With V trimmed by 5 bases and J by 2 bases, 3 bases remained unmatched. The CDR3 spells CASSLTGATDTQYF. As DNA, the CDR3 is TGTGCCAGCAGTCTGACAGGGGCCACAGATACGCAGTATTTT.

The CDR3 DNA reads TGCGCCAGCAGCCAAGCTACAGGGACTGAAGCTTTCTTT. Translating it yields CASSQATGTEAFF. The chain couples TRBV4-3 to TRBJ1-1, with TRBD1 as a possible D gene (6 bases). Trimming stripped 1 base from V and 5 bases from J, with 8 bases between. CDR1 is LGHNA and CDR2 is YSLEER in the germline V gene. The CDR3 runs to 13 residues.

This sequence joins TRBV27 and TRBJ1-5, with 11 bases matching TRBD1. J was trimmed by 7 bases and V by 3 bases; bases with no gene match: 8. CDR3 length: 16 residues. Germline assignment: CDR1 MNHEY and CDR2 SMNVEV (reference sequence). Here the CDR3 DNA reads TGTGCCAGCAGTTTGGGGACAGGGGGGGCAAACCAGCCCCAGCATTTT. It encodes CASSLGTGGANQPQHF.

The rearrangement links TRBV6-5 to TRBJ2-3; D ambiguous. Trimming stripped 4 bases from V and 0 bases from J, with 8 bases between. The germline gives CDR1 MNHEY, CDR2 SVGAGI. The length of the CDR3 is 14 residues. CDR3 bases: TGTGCCAGCAGTTTGGACCTCAGCACAGATACGCAGTATTTT. It translates to CASSLDLSTDTQYF.

The chain links TRBV28 to TRBJ2-7, with 7 positions matching TRBD1. V was clipped by 6 bases and J by 3 bases; unmatched bases: 8. The CDR3 totals 14 residues. Germline V gives CDR1 MDHEN, CDR2 SYDVKM. The CDR3, as DNA: TGTGCCAGCAGAGTAGCAGGGGGAAACTACGAGCAGTACTTC. This codes for CASRVAGGNYEQYF.

This rearrangement joins TRBV27 to TRBJ1-1; unclear D gene. V lost 3 bases and J lost 1, with 9 bases in between. The CDR3 is 14 residues long. CDR1 is MNHEY, CDR2 SMNVEV, per germline (reference sequence). Here the CDR3 reads CASSFGVGNTEAFF. CDR3 DNA: TGTGCCAGCAGTTTCGGGGTCGGGAACACTGAAGCTTTCTTT.

This clone came up a few times. CDR3 protein: CASSETGMSEKLFF. CDR3 bases: TGTGCCAGTAGCGAGACAGGGATGAGCGAAAAACTGTTTTTT. The J gene is TRBJ1-4, the V gene TRBV19; 7 bases match TRBD1. This CDR3 region has 14 residues. Germline CDR1 reads LNHDA; CDR2 reads SQIVND (reference sequence). V trimming: 6 bases; J trimming: 8 bases; junction bases outside the gene matches: 9.

This sequence joins TRBV9 and TRBJ2-3; D unclear. This CDR3 is 15 amino acids long. Germline V gene lookup returns CDR1 SGDLS and CDR2 YYNGEE. Trimming took 0 bases from V and 3 from J, leaving 11 bases between them. CDR3 nucleotides: TGTGCCAGCAGCGTAGAGGGCAGTACGACAGATACGCAGTATTTT. Residues: CASSVEGSTTDTQYF.

The J gene is TRBJ1-1, the V gene TRBV6-6, with a possible D match to TRBD1 (6 bases). Germline CDR1 reads MNHNY; CDR2 reads SVGAGI (reference sequence). The CDR3 is 13 amino acids. V dropped 2 bases and J dropped 4 bases, with 8 bases sitting between them. CDR3 coding DNA: TGTGCCAGCAGTTACGGGGGCCGCACTGAAGCTTTCTTT. Its protein is CASSYGGRTEAFF.

The genes are TRBV4-3 and TRBJ1-6; the D is unclear. In germline, CDR1 is LGHNA, CDR2 YSLEER. V dropped 6 bases and J dropped 0 bases, with 30 bases sitting between them. This CDR3 is 22 amino acids long. The CDR3 is CASRNVVATPYLYGSYNSPLHF. The CDR3 region has the DNA TGCGCCAGCAGAAACGTCGTGGCGACACCGTACTTGTACGGCTCCTATAATTCACCCCTCCACTTT.

The rearrangement uses TRBV4-1 and TRBJ1-1; 7 nucleotides line up with TRBD1. CDR3 size: 15 residues. The germline V gene has CDR1 MGHRA and CDR2 YSYEKL. V shed 3 bases and J 4 bases; nucleotides not matched to a gene: 8. Here the CDR3 DNA reads TGCGCCAGCAGCCATCAGACAGGGATGCCCACTGAAGCTTTCTTT. Amino acids: CASSHQTGMPTEAFF.

The chain couples TRBV18 to TRBJ2-1; the D is unclear. Germline assignment: CDR1 KGHSH and CDR2 LQKENI. V lost 4 bases to trimming and J lost 5 bases, with 12 bases between them. The CDR3 covers 14 residues. CDR3 sequence: CASSQVTGNNEQFF. CDR3 bases: TGTGCCAGCTCACAAGTGACTGGCAACAATGAGCAGTTCTTC.